The rows below give T cell receptor beta chains drawn from one sample of a study of T cell changes during pregnancy in multiple sclerosis. Libraries were prepared by immunoSEQ multiplex PCR; TCRdb keeps only in-frame clonotypes and omits some of them. The sample consists of just under 50,000 clones, approximately 95% of them appearing once. The input for sequencing was CD4+ T cells from peripheral blood mononuclear cells, taken in the third trimester of pregnancy. The receptors were gathered from a female donor with multiple sclerosis, enrolled in a pregnancy study. The CDR3 runs from the conserved cysteine through the conserved F or W. Each record gives: J gene, V gene, CDR3 protein.

>TRBJ1-6|TRBV19
CASSVDRAYSPLHF
>TRBJ2-7|TRBV7-2
CASSLARLAGRNEQYF
>TRBJ1-1|TRBV18
CASSPGAGFNTEAFF
>TRBJ2-3|TRBV7-6
CASSFSAGNSDTQYF
>TRBJ1-1|TRBV5-1
CASSLESRGAEAFF
>TRBJ1-2|TRBV28
CASSTPGGYGYTF
>TRBJ2-4|TRBV19
CASSIDAGLAKNIQYF
>TRBJ2-7|TRBV28
CASNPTTPGLEQYF
>TRBJ2-1|TRBV19
CASSFTSGPLGNEQFF
>TRBJ2-5|TRBV7-8
CASSPFGTLQETQYF
>TRBJ2-1|TRBV5-1
CASSVTGGYEQFF
>TRBJ2-5|TRBV10-3
CAIGQNQETQYF
>TRBJ2-2|TRBV7-3
CASSLFGREFAGELFF
>TRBJ1-3|TRBV10-3
CAIKPGQGASGNTIYF
>TRBJ2-2|TRBV28
CASSFARSRAGELFF
>TRBJ2-6|TRBV2
CASSANSGANVLTF
>TRBJ1-6|TRBV30
CACEDSSSYNSPLHF
>TRBJ1-2|TRBV6-1
CASSEADSFPYGYTF
>TRBJ2-1|TRBV4-1
CASSQANPEREDHNEQFF
>TRBJ1-1|TRBV7-2
CASSSYANTEAFF
>TRBJ2-1|TRBV7-3
CASSPGQGVDNEQFF
>TRBJ1-6|TRBV12-5
CASGFGTVNSPLHF
>TRBJ2-7|TRBV12-5
CASGLGDRGQGEQYF
>TRBJ1-2|TRBV6-5
CASSQRTGSYYGYTF
>TRBJ2-7|TRBV28
CASSILSGRADEQYF
>TRBJ2-5|TRBV6-1
CASSDWGVGYRETQYF
>TRBJ1-4|TRBV11-3
CASSGTGLANEKLFF
>TRBJ2-4|TRBV2
CASRAGGNIQYF
>TRBJ2-1|TRBV19
CASSGLAGSYNEQFF
>TRBJ2-7|TRBV5-1
CASSLALSGSHHEQYF
>TRBJ1-4|TRBV5-6
CASSRGPGQPNEKLFF
>TRBJ1-1|TRBV10-3
CAISIRQGDTEAFF
>TRBJ2-7|TRBV18
CASSPSGGPSYEQYF
>TRBJ2-7|TRBV19
CASSQSLGLAVFYEQYF
>TRBJ2-1|TRBV7-3
CASSLGGAGREEVQFF
>TRBJ2-5|TRBV19
CASSIRGGGRETQYF
>TRBJ1-1|TRBV5-1
CASSLYPPEGGTEAFF
>TRBJ1-2|TRBV28
CASRADSGGNYGYTF
>TRBJ1-1|TRBV4-3
CASSQTAANTEAFF
>TRBJ1-3|TRBV5-8
CASSFGTLGNTIYF
>TRBJ2-5|TRBV7-2
CASMPNPGQGRETQYF
>TRBJ1-1|TRBV5-1
CASSLGGQGYEAFF
>TRBJ1-1|TRBV10-3
CAISDRGRITEAFF
>TRBJ1-5|TRBV6-1
CASSEGHPKQPQHF
>TRBJ1-1|TRBV5-1
CASSAEGNTEAFF
>TRBJ2-1|TRBV19
CASSIHRGGREYNEQFF
>TRBJ2-7|TRBV28
CASNPSGRYYEQYF